The 17 T cell receptor beta chains below were found in one sample sequenced in a study of blood T cell repertoires in COVID-19. Generated by immunoSEQ multiplex PCR, the TCRdb table keeps only in-frame clones and is missing some. The table records roughly 190,000 clones, less than 95% of them present only once. Sequenced material: peripheral blood. These TCRs come from a young man with COVID-19, enrolled during active disease.

The chain's CDR3 is CASRVAGSSYNEQFF. CDR3 coding DNA: TGTGCCAGCAGGGTAGCGGGAAGCTCCTACAATGAGCAGTTCTTC. The chain couples TRBV2 to TRBJ2-1; TRBD2 matches at 8 bases. V trimming: 6 bases; J trimming: 0 bases; junction bases outside the gene matches: 4. Germline V lookup: CDR1 SNHLY, CDR2 FYNNEI. The CDR3 has 15 residues.

The chain has TRBV2 and TRBJ1-5; TRBD1 agrees at 8 bases. From germline, CDR1 is SNHLY and CDR2 FYNNEI. The CDR3 loop spans 14 amino acids. V was pared by 6 bases and J by 4 bases, with 5 bases of the junction left unmatched. This chain's CDR3 is CASSPRQGNQPQHF. DNA for the CDR3: TGTGCCAGCAGCCCTCGACAGGGGAATCAGCCCCAGCATTTT.

V and J are TRBV18 and TRBJ1-2; D possibly corresponds to TRBD1 (6 bases). The germline V gene encodes CDR1 KGHSH and CDR2 LQKENI. This CDR3 has 17 amino acids. V was cut by 2 bases and J by 8 bases, with 24 bases left in between. CDR3 coding DNA: TGTGCCAGCTCACCAGAAGGCGCGGGGGCGTACCGATCCGGCTACACCTTC. Protein: CASSPEGAGAYRSGYTF.

The genes are TRBV20-1 and TRBJ1-1; D not resolved. Germline assignment: CDR1 DFQATT and CDR2 SNEGSKA (reference sequence). V was shortened by 1 base and J by 8 bases, with 8 bases between the two germline ends. There are 11 residues in the CDR3. CDR3 sequence reads: CSARVPQEAFF. CDR3 DNA: TGCAGTGCTAGAGTTCCGCAGGAAGCTTTCTTT.

The V gene is TRBV6-4, the J gene TRBJ2-2; D unclear. The CDR3 covers 14 residues. V was cut by 0 bases and J by 6 bases, with 8 bases left in between. Germline values: CDR1 MRHNA, CDR2 SNTAGT. The CDR3 loop is CASSDSAGSGELFF. CDR3 in DNA: TGTGCCAGCAGTGACTCAGCAGGTTCCGGGGAGCTGTTTTTT.

V usage is TRBV30 and J usage is TRBJ1-4; D not resolved. This CDR3 is 14 amino acids long. Germline loops: CDR1 GTSNPN, CDR2 SVGIG (reference sequence). The V gene lost 4 bases and the J gene lost 0 bases, with 9 bases spanning the gap. In nucleotides, the CDR3 is TGTGCCTGGAACGAGTTAACAACTAATGAAAAACTGTTTTTT. Translating it yields CAWNELTTNEKLFF.

The chain's CDR3 is CASSLSLDRVPYEQYF. The CDR3 bases are TGCGCCAGCAGCCTATCATTGGACAGGGTCCCCTACGAGCAGTACTTC. V gene TRBV5-1 combines with J gene TRBJ2-7; 8 bases align to TRBD1. The CDR3 extends over 16 amino acids. The V gene end was trimmed by 4 bases and the J gene end by 2 bases; junction bases not matched to a gene: 11. Germline V gene lookup returns CDR1 SGHRS and CDR2 YFSETQ.

This chain joins TRBV18 and TRBJ1-1; D not resolved. CDR1 and CDR2 from the germline V gene are KGHSH and LQKENI. This CDR3 spans 14 amino acids. V gave up 6 bases and J gave up 2 bases, with 13 bases separating them. CDR3 DNA: TGTGCCAGCTCCCTCCAGAGGGCCAACACTGAAGCTTTCTTT. Residues: CASSLQRANTEAFF.

J is TRBJ1-6 and V is TRBV28, with a tentative D call TRBD1 (6 bases). The germline V gene encodes CDR1 MDHEN and CDR2 SYDVKM. The CDR3 consists of 15 residues. Trimming took off 3 bases at V and 9 bases at J, with 15 bases between the two ends. The CDR3 sequence: CASSFQHRETSPLHF. In DNA, the CDR3 is TGTGCCAGCAGTTTCCAGCACAGGGAAACTTCACCCCTCCACTTT.

The chain uses TRBV3-1 (or the pseudogene TRBV3-2) and TRBJ1-1; no firm D call. From germline, CDR1 is LGHDT and CDR2 YNNKEL (reference sequence). V lost 4 bases and J 1 base, leaving 13 bases between the germline ends. This CDR3 is built from 15 residues. Here the CDR3 reads CASSRPLGGNTEAFF. As DNA, the CDR3 is TGTGCCAGCAGCCGCCCCCTCGGCGGGAACACTGAAGCTTTCTTT.

The rearrangement joins TRBV27 to TRBJ2-3; a weak D match, TRBD2 (5 bases). The CDR3 consists of 16 residues. The ends were cut back, 0 bases at V and 3 bases at J, with 13 bases in the middle. CDR1 is MNHEY and CDR2 is SMNVEV in the germline V gene (reference sequence). In DNA, the CDR3 is TGTGCCAGCAGTTTATCGGCGGCCGGGGTGACAGATACGCAGTATTTT. Translated: CASSLSAAGVTDTQYF.

The chain links TRBV19 to TRBJ2-6; 13 bases agree with TRBD2. Germline CDR1 LNHDA, CDR2 SQIVND (reference sequence). This CDR3 region has 19 residues. The V gene end was trimmed by 1 base and the J gene end by 0 bases; junction bases not matched to a gene: 3. The CDR3 DNA reads TGTGCCAGTAGTATAGGACTAGCGGGGGGCTTCTCTGGGGCCAACGTCCTGACTTTC. It codes for CASSIGLAGGFSGANVLTF.

V gene TRBV7-9 combines with J gene TRBJ1-1; 7 bases map to TRBD1. Germline CDR1 is SEHNR and CDR2 is FQNEAQ (reference sequence). The CDR3 is 12 residues long. With 8 bases clipped from V and 1 base from J, the junction kept 1 base outside the gene matches. CDR3 residues: CASAGGNTEAFF. The CDR3 bases are TGTGCCAGCGCAGGGGGGAACACTGAAGCTTTCTTT.

This clone was seen a single time. The V gene is TRBV20-1, the J gene TRBJ2-3; 12 nucleotides line up with TRBD2. The CDR3 sequence is 16 residues long. After removal of 3 bases from V and 2 bases from J, the junction contained 6 bases not matched to a gene. CDR1 and CDR2 from the germline V gene are DFQATT and SNEGSKA (reference sequence). CDR3 sequence (DNA): TGCAGTGCTAGTGTGCTAGCGGGGGGGTTCACAGATACGCAGTATTTT. This translates into CSASVLAGGFTDTQYF.

The chain couples TRBV5-1 to TRBJ1-2; possible D gene TRBD1, 6 bases. The CDR3 is 15 amino acids. Germline assignment: CDR1 SGHRS and CDR2 YFSETQ. Between the trimmed V and J ends, which lost 4 bases and 4 bases, there was a span of 17 bases. CDR3 bases: TGCGCCAGCAGCGATCGCCCCGGACAGCGCTATGGCTACACCTTC. This codes for CASSDRPGQRYGYTF.

The chain has TRBV5-6 and TRBJ1-2; maybe TRBD1 (5 bases). Trimming shortened V by 4 bases and J by 4 bases, and 11 bases separated the two germline ends. The V gene's germline CDR1 is SGHDT and CDR2 YYEEEE. This CDR3 region has 13 residues. CDR3 in DNA: TGTGCCAGCAGCCCAGGGTTGAGCTATGGCTACACCTTC. This encodes CASSPGLSYGYTF.

The chain carries TRBV28 and TRBJ2-1, with 8 bases that match TRBD1. The CDR3 sequence is 13 residues long. Per germline, CDR1 MDHEN and CDR2 SYDVKM. The junction had 9 bases not matched to a gene; V was cut back by 9 bases and J by 8 bases. DNA for the CDR3: TGTGCCAGTATTCCAGGGGGCACGGATGAGCAGTTCTTC. It specifies CASIPGGTDEQFF.